Following are 3 T cell receptor beta chains from one sample sequenced in a study of blood T cells in healthy people across ages. Primed by a sample-barcoded 5' primer and a J-beta primer mix, a second PCR proceeded for roughly 7 to 11 cycles. Using its own MiXCR run on the 5' RACE reads, TCRdb lists one record per CDR3 protein. The profile shows some 370,000 distinct CDR3 sequences, about half of them singletons. The specimen was blood. Receptors originate from a man aged 55 to 70 in good health.

The gene calls are TRBV9 and TRBJ2-6; no clear D. Germline CDR1 SGDLS, CDR2 YYNGEE. CDR3 length: 17 amino acids. Deletions cut 3 bases from V and 2 bases from J, with 15 bases between. CDR3 amino acids: CASSGTGFRTGANVLTF. The CDR3 nucleotides are TGTGCCAGCAGCGGTACCGGCTTTCGGACTGGGGCCAACGTCCTGACTTTC.

This clonotype showed up just a few times. This rearrangement joins TRBV20-1 to TRBJ2-3; D unresolved. Trimming removed 6 bases at V and 6 bases at J, with 13 bases between. This CDR3 has 12 residues. Germline CDR1 reads DFQATT; CDR2 reads SNEGSKA (reference sequence). This chain's CDR3 is CSATRQSDTQYF. As DNA, the CDR3 is TGCAGTGCCACAAGGCAATCGGATACGCAGTATTTT.

The chain links TRBV28 to TRBJ2-5; 8 bases are a match to TRBD2. Germline V lookup: CDR1 MDHEN, CDR2 SYDVKM. This CDR3 is 14 amino acids long. V was pared by 8 bases and J by 4 bases, with 9 bases of the junction left unmatched. CDR3 nucleotide sequence: TGTGCCAGCCGTAGAGTCGCGGGGGGAGAGACCCAGTACTTC. Translating it yields CASRRVAGGETQYF.